This paragraph covers one TCR beta chain sequence. The antigen it binds to is not known. Base qualities are missing; no much larger clone stands one base away. These data come from a study of breast tumors, draining lymph nodes, adjacent tissues (dated by TCRdb to the mid-2010s). Background on the whole study: Breast cancer patients provided tumor, adjacent nontumor tissue and axillary lymph nodes, and the study compared the TCR beta repertoires across these three sources. In human breast cancer, the study set out to assess how tumor, surrounding tissue and draining lymph node repertoires relate to one another and whether T cells might be exchanged between them.

The lymph node samples were taken from the axillary draining lymph nodes of breast cancer patients. On the study overall, not on this receptor specifically: Tumor and nontumor tissue repertoires were found to be significantly more similar in luminal-like than in basal-like breast cancer. Tumors showed preferential V and J gene usage, and their T-cell repertoire diversity fell below that of lymph nodes yet above that of nontumor tissue. The data were considered consistent with most tumor T cells being derived from the lymph node and subsequently expanding within tumor tissue. The study presented the conclusion that tumor T cells originate in lymph nodes as consistent with a hypothesis, not as something directly demonstrated.

The instrument given in TCRdb is Illumina HiSeq 2000. Multiplex PCR amplification was used to build the TCR beta chain libraries. High-throughput sequencing was used to analyze the amplified TCR beta chain products. TCRdb trimmed the raw reads at Q25, called clones with MiXCR and kept productive beta chains. Each CDR3 protein appears once, grouped with its most common genes and DNA. The sample table lists 83,000 or so distinct CDR3 sequences, roughly a fifth of them with a count of one. The top ten clonotypes cover around 2.5% of the sample. Trimming at the junction amounts to 2 bases on V and 1 base on J, and the germline ends lie 20 bases apart. Inclusive of the bounding cysteine and phenylalanine, the CDR3 is 18 residues long. Only the CDR3 DNA stays, 54 bases, in frame from base 1. CDR1 and CDR2 are drawn from the germline V gene: SGHAT, FQNNGV.

Here the chain combines TRBV11-2 and TRBJ2-5; a tentative D call is TRBD2 (7 bases match). The receptor comes from a female donor with breast cancer. Some clones in this sample may be carry-over from other donors' samples. Sequencing was carried out using axillary lymph node tissue. The bases read TGTGCCAGCAGCTTATTCCCGTTTGGCGGGGGCCCCCAAGAGACCCAGTACTTC. Its product reads: CASSLFPFGGGPQETQYF. Supplemented by the reference TRBV11-2 and TRBJ2-5 proteins around the CDR3, the complete variable domain is EAGVAQSPRYKIIEKRQSVAFWCNPISGHATLYWYQQILGQGPKLLIQFQNNGVVDDSQLPKDRFSAERLKGVDSTLKIQPAKLEDSAVYLCASSLFPFGGGPQETQYFGPGTRLLVL.